This record looks at one T cell receptor beta chain sequence and its context. The target antigen is unknown. The CDR3 runs to 11 residues. The germline V gene has CDR1 GTSNPN and CDR2 SVGIG (reference sequence). V was clipped by 2 bases and J by 7 bases, with 5 bases between them. This sample stems from a study of cytomegalovirus exposure and HLA in healthy donors. This PCR relied on a set of 60 Vbeta primers and 13 Jbeta primers. The data were produced by immunoSEQ multiplex PCR, yet TCRdb's version contains in-frame clones alone and is incomplete. Of about 220,000 clones in the sample, 76% were seen once. Findings of the study overall: Most TCR sequences were seen very rarely across donors, but some public TCRs occurred in many. The authors reported that TCR beta sequences could predict HLA-A and HLA-B alleles. These predictions were accurate for most subjects in the first cohort. After further analysis at a later stage, 16,951 TCR beta sequences were associated with HLA alleles at 0.05 false discovery rate.

V usage is TRBV30 and J usage is TRBJ2-2; tentative D call: TRBD2 (5 bases). The TCR was taken from a man between 18 and 29 years old in good health and CMV-seronegative. Sequenced: PBMCs. The CDR3 DNA sequence: TGTGCCTGGAGTCGGGGCGGGGAGCTGTTTTTT. It is translated as CAWSRGGELFF.